Listed below are T cell receptor beta chains from one sample, sequenced in a study of a mutant IDH1 vaccine in newly diagnosed glioma. These receptors' antigens are unknown. The data were produced by immunoSEQ multiplex PCR, yet TCRdb's version contains in-frame clones alone and is incomplete. The repertoire has about 26,000 clones, around four fifths of them found once; the top ten carry 31%. The sample here was PBMCs, taken from a glioma patient whose treatment included an IDH1 peptide vaccine. These receptors all stem from a man aged 25 to 45 with glioma. Both conserved end residues are part of each CDR3. The D gene is left open where the match is weak. For some rows the clone size is stated as once, few or many, or as a class when expanded; others skip it.

>TRBJ2-7|TRBV29-1|.|.
CSAEKDITYEQYF
TGCAGCGCTGAGAAAGACATCACCTACGAGCAGTACTTC
>TRBJ1-2|TRBV29-1|.|.
CSVGRLSNYGYTF
TGCAGCGTTGGAAGGCTTTCTAACTATGGCTACACCTTC
>TRBJ2-7|TRBV7-8|.|.
CASSRPPRTRGGEQYF
TGTGCCAGCAGCCGCCCGCCGCGTACGAGGGGAGGCGAGCAGTACTTC
>TRBJ2-3|TRBV6-1|TRBD2|.
CASMGGRRGTDTQYF
TGTGCCAGCATGGGGGGGAGGCGGGGAACAGATACGCAGTATTTT
>TRBJ2-7|TRBV18|TRBD1|.
CASSPPEGAPYEQYF
TGTGCCAGCTCACCACCTGAGGGGGCCCCCTACGAGCAGTACTTC
>TRBJ2-5|TRBV5-1|TRBD2|.
CASSLEFSGNQETQYF
TGCGCCAGCAGCTTGGAGTTTAGCGGGAACCAAGAGACCCAGTACTTC
>TRBJ1-4|TRBV4-3|TRBD1|.
CASSQGDRDNEKLFF
TGCGCCAGCAGCCAAGGGGACAGGGACAATGAAAAACTGTTTTTT
>TRBJ1-4|TRBV6-6|.|.
CASTNTPWSEKLFF
TGTGCCAGCACCAACACCCCCTGGTCGGAAAAACTGTTTTTT
>TRBJ2-3|TRBV29-1|TRBD2|.
CSVVSRGGSDTQYF
TGCAGCGTTGTCTCGCGGGGGGGCTCAGATACGCAGTATTTT
>TRBJ1-2|TRBV30|.|.
CALGGNYGYTF
TGTGCCCTCGGGGGTAACTATGGCTACACCTTC
>TRBJ1-1|TRBV14|.|.
CASSPLGKLMNTEAFF
TGTGCCAGCAGCCCCCTCGGGAAACTTATGAACACTGAAGCTTTCTTT
>TRBJ2-7|TRBV7-2|TRBD1|.
CASSLPDRINEQYF
TGTGCCAGCAGCCTCCCGGACAGGATCAACGAGCAGTACTTC
>TRBJ2-1|TRBV30|TRBD2|once
CAWSVSGSSYNEQFF
TGTGCCTGGAGTGTTAGCGGGAGCTCCTACAATGAGCAGTTCTTC
>TRBJ1-2|TRBV5-4|TRBD1|.
CASSGPRTGGNYGYTF
TGTGCCAGCAGCGGTCCCCGGACAGGGGGAAACTATGGCTACACCTTC
>TRBJ1-4|TRBV5-1|.|.
CASSLSGVDEKLFF
TGCGCCAGCAGCTTGTCCGGGGTGGACGAAAAACTGTTTTTT
>TRBJ1-3|TRBV30|.|.
CAWSRAAGNTIYF
TGTGCCTGGAGTAGGGCGGCTGGAAACACCATATATTTT
>TRBJ1-1|TRBV6-5|.|.
CASSPAGVTEAFF
TGTGCCAGCAGTCCCGCAGGGGTAACTGAAGCTTTCTTT
>TRBJ2-7|TRBV7-2|.|.
CASSRDKSYEQYF
TGTGCCAGCAGCCGGGACAAATCCTACGAGCAGTACTTC
>TRBJ1-6|TRBV6-6|.|.
CASSYSTPNSPLHF
TGTGCCAGCAGTTACTCGACGCCAAATTCACCCCTCCACTTT
>TRBJ2-7|TRBV5-1|.|.
CASSSNREGYEQYF
TGCGCCAGCAGCTCTAACAGGGAGGGCTACGAGCAGTACTTC
>TRBJ2-7|TRBV10-2|.|.
CASSESGETYEQYF
TGCGCCAGCAGTGAGTCGGGAGAGACCTACGAGCAGTACTTC
>TRBJ2-1|TRBV2|TRBD1|.
CASSELITGVNEQFF
TGTGCCAGCAGTGAATTAATAACAGGGGTCAATGAGCAGTTCTTC
>TRBJ2-5|TRBV6-6|.|.
CASCLGRETQYF
TGTGCCAGCTGTCTCGGCCGAGAGACCCAGTACTTC
>TRBJ1-5|TRBV19|.|.
CASSIAGVLQEPQHF
TGTGCCAGTAGTATAGCAGGGGTCCTCCAGGAGCCCCAGCATTTT
>TRBJ1-5|TRBV28|.|.
CASSLRPGPNQPQHF
TGTGCCAGCAGTCTTCGACCCGGCCCCAATCAGCCCCAGCATTTT
>TRBJ2-6|TRBV29-1|.|.
CSVVQGLANVLTF
TGCAGCGTTGTGCAGGGGCTAGCCAACGTCCTGACTTTC
>TRBJ2-1|TRBV28|.|.
CASSGYGGWVDNEQFF
TGTGCCAGCAGTGGGTACGGGGGCTGGGTGGACAATGAGCAGTTCTTC
>TRBJ2-3|TRBV6-6|TRBD2|.
CASSPELAGAFGTQYF
TGTGCCAGCAGCCCGGAACTAGCGGGAGCCTTTGGTACGCAGTATTTT
>TRBJ2-7|TRBV19|.|.
CASSIDLGPFEQYF
TGTGCCAGTAGTATAGATCTAGGGCCGTTCGAGCAGTACTTC
>TRBJ1-4|TRBV6-5|.|.
CASSSRGATNEKLFF
TGTGCCAGCAGTTCCCGGGGGGCAACTAATGAAAAACTGTTTTTT
>TRBJ2-2|TRBV2|.|.
CAGYRDTDTGELFF
TGTGCCGGATACCGGGACACGGACACCGGGGAGCTGTTTTTT
>TRBJ2-1|TRBV5-6|TRBD1|.
CASSLVQGYYNEQFF
TGTGCCAGCAGCTTGGTACAGGGGTACTACAATGAGCAGTTCTTC
>TRBJ2-3|TRBV9|TRBD2|.
CASKRESADTQYF
TGTGCCAGCAAGCGGGAGAGTGCAGATACGCAGTATTTT
>TRBJ2-7|TRBV6-5|TRBD2|.
CASSLLAENYEQYF
TGTGCCAGCAGCCTACTAGCGGAGAACTACGAGCAGTACTTC
>TRBJ1-1|TRBV2|TRBD1|.
CASSETSTGAAEAFF
TGTGCCAGCAGTGAGACTTCTACAGGGGCGGCTGAAGCTTTCTTT
>TRBJ2-7|TRBV2|.|.
CASSEGLWGRDYEQYF
TGTGCCAGCAGTGAAGGCCTATGGGGACGGGACTACGAGCAGTACTTC
>TRBJ2-7|TRBV19|TRBD1|.
CASRKTWPGQGYEQYF
TGTGCCAGTAGGAAGACCTGGCCGGGACAGGGTTACGAGCAGTACTTC
>TRBJ1-1|TRBV5-6|.|few
CASSLGGVTEAFF
TGTGCCAGCAGCTTGGGGGGAGTCACTGAAGCTTTCTTT
>TRBJ1-5|TRBV2|.|few
CASRRGQPQHF
TGTGCCAGCAGACGGGGTCAGCCCCAGCATTTT
>TRBJ1-5|TRBV6-5|.|.
CASSYSNDQPQHF
TGTGCCAGCAGTTACTCAAACGATCAGCCCCAGCATTTT
>TRBJ1-5|TRBV19|.|.
CASTPSVAVNQPQHF
TGTGCCAGTACCCCTAGTGTGGCAGTAAATCAGCCCCAGCATTTT
>TRBJ1-2|TRBV30|.|once
CAWSVQSGSYGYTF
TGTGCCTGGAGTGTACAATCGGGTAGTTATGGCTACACCTTC
>TRBJ1-5|TRBV7-8|.|.
CASSPRGDEQPQHF
TGTGCCAGCAGTCCGCGTGGGGATGAGCAGCCCCAGCATTTT
>TRBJ1-5|TRBV5-1|.|few
CASSLEGEPQHF
TGCGCCAGCAGCTTGGAGGGGGAGCCCCAGCATTTT